This record covers a single T cell receptor beta chain. Its target is not known. The data stem from a study of T cells in narcolepsy. The J segment lost 6 bases and the V segment lost 1 base, leaving 3 bases of the junction unmatched. The CDR3 runs 14 residues. Per the germline V gene, CDR1 is SGHRS and CDR2 is YFSETQ. The study's findings and limits: No autoreactive T cell clone sequences appeared in some memory CD4+ repertoires. Autoreactive clonotypes reportedly recurred in blood of same and different patients, not controls.

The data were produced by immunoSEQ multiplex PCR, yet TCRdb's version contains in-frame clones alone and is incomplete. This table has tens of thousands of clones, roughly 80% appearing once. The chain has TRBV5-1 and TRBJ2-3, with TRBD2 matching over 9 bases. This sequence was found in a human donor with narcolepsy. The sample comprised CD45RA- memory CD4+ T cells from PBMCs. The CDR3 nucleotides read TGCGCCAGCAGCTTGCGCGGGGGGGTTGATACGCAGTATTTT. This codes for CASSLRGGVDTQYF. Full variable domain (outside the CDR3, taken from reference TRBV5-1 and TRBJ2-3): KAGVTQTPRYLIKTRGQQVTLSCSPISGHRSVSWYQQTPGQGLQFLFEYFSETQRNKGNFPGRFSGRQFSNSRSEMNVSTLELGDSALYLCASSLRGGVDTQYFGPGTRLTVL.